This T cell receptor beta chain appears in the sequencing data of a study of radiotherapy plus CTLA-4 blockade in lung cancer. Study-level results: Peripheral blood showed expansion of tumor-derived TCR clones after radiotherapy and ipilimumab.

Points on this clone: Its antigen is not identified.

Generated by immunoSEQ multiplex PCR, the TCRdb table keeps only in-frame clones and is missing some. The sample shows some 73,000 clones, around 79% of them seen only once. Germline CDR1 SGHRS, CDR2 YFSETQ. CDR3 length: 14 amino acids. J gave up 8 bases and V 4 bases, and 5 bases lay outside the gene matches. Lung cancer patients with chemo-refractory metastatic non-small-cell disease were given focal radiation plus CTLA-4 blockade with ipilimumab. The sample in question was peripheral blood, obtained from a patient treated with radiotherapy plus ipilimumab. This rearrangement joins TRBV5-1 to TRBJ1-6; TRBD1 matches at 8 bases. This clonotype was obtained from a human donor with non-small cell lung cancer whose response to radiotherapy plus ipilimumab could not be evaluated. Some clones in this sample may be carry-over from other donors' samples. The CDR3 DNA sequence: TGCGCCAGCAGCCTGGACAGGGATTATTCACCCCTCCACTTT. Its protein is CASSLDRDYSPLHF.